A selection of T cell receptor beta chains follows, all from one sample in a study of regulatory T cells in long-lasting Graves disease. TCRdb re-called the multiplex PCR reads through MiXCR, storing one row per CDR3 protein. Of approximately 350,000 distinct CDR3 sequences in the sample, roughly 16% were seen once. This sample also appeared in a second study, on T cells in Graves' hyperthyroidism and ophthalmopathy.

The starting material was peripheral blood mononuclear cells (PBMCs), obtained at new diagnosis, from a patient treated with antithyroid drugs. These receptors originate from a young woman with Graves disease. Each CDR3 is given with its conserved first and last residue. A D gene is named only where the DNA matches it firmly. Only part of the rows carry a size: once, few, many, or a class if the clone is expanded.

V	J	D	size	DNA	CDR3
TRBV10-1	TRBJ2-3	.	many	TGCGCCAGCAGTGATGCCAGGGGAGATACGCAGTATTTT	CASSDARGDTQYF
TRBV15	TRBJ2-7	TRBD1	.	TGTGCCACCAGCAGAGCCGGGACAGGGGCCGAGCAGTACTTC	CATSRAGTGAEQYF
TRBV7-6	TRBJ1-3	.	few	TGTGCCAGCAGCTCAAATTTCGTAGTAGCCGGCGCATCTGGAAACACCATATATTTT	CASSSNFVVAGASGNTIYF
TRBV7-9	TRBJ2-3	.	few	TGTGCCAGCAGCTTAGCGCTGGTAGACTCAGATACGCAGTATTTT	CASSLALVDSDTQYF
TRBV20-1	TRBJ1-5	TRBD1	few	TGCAGTGCTATACGGGACAGGGGGCAGCCCCAGCATTTT	CSAIRDRGQPQHF
TRBV30	TRBJ1-1	.	many	TGTGCCTGGAGTACTAGGGTGTTCACTGAAGCTTTCTTT	CAWSTRVFTEAFF
TRBV6-1	TRBJ2-6	.	few	TGTGCCAGCAGTGAAGTTCGAAGGTCCTACGGGGCCAACGTCCTGACTTTC	CASSEVRRSYGANVLTF
TRBV30	TRBJ2-7	TRBD1	many	TGTGCCTGGAGTGGCCAGGGGGCGGACGAGCAGTACTTC	CAWSGQGADEQYF
TRBV7-2	TRBJ2-2	.	many	TGTGCCAGCAGCTTACCGGTTGCCGGGGAGCTGTTTTTT	CASSLPVAGELFF
TRBV3-1	TRBJ1-1	.	many	TGTGCCAGCAGCCAAGATCCAGGGAGGGTTACTGAAGCTTTCTTT	CASSQDPGRVTEAFF
TRBV7-9	TRBJ1-6	.	.	TGTGCCAGCAGCTTCGGGGGGAATTCACCCCTCCACTTT	CASSFGGNSPLHF
TRBV20-1	TRBJ2-1	.	.	TGCAGTGCTAGGTCGCTAGCGGCAGGGGTCAATGAGCAGTTCTTC	CSARSLAAGVNEQFF
TRBV28	TRBJ1-2	TRBD1	many	TGTGCCAGCAGTTTAACAGGGGGCGGCTATGGCTACACCTTC	CASSLTGGGYGYTF